Listed here are 14 T cell receptor beta chains from one sample, sequenced in a study of T cell repertoires in cytomegalovirus infection. TCRdb fed the reads into MiXCR, producing one record per CDR3 protein. Seen here are roughly 200,000 distinct CDR3 sequences, about a tenth observed once, and the top ten hold about 4.6%. The sequencing sample was made of PBMCs. Receptors were obtained from a human donor in good health (CMV status not recorded). Some clones in this sample may be carry-over from other donors' samples.

This clonotype was detected many times. This chain uses TRBV6-2 or TRBV6-3 with TRBJ1-1; no definite D call. CDR3 length: 13 amino acids. Germline V gene sequence: CDR1 MNHEY, CDR2 SVGEGT. Trimming cost V 5 bases and J 3 bases, with 10 bases left between them. CDR3 sequence (DNA): TGTGCCAGCAGTGTAGAGGGCCACACTGAAGCTTTCTTT. It is translated as CASSVEGHTEAFF.

This clonotype was observed at least ten times. The V gene is TRBV7-2, the J gene TRBJ2-1, with 10 bases matching TRBD2. From germline, CDR1 is SGHTA and CDR2 FQGNSA. The CDR3 consists of 16 residues. V gave up 2 bases and J gave up 5 bases; unmatched junction bases: 6. The CDR3 spells CASSLSGTSVNNEQFF. CDR3 nucleotides: TGTGCCAGCAGCTTAAGCGGGACTAGCGTCAACAATGAGCAGTTCTTC.

This clonotype has ten or more counts. V is TRBV12-5 and J is TRBJ2-7; D might be TRBD1 (6 bases). The germline gives CDR1 LGHNT, CDR2 FRNRAP. V was pared by 2 bases and J by 1 base, with 15 bases between. There are 16 residues in the CDR3. Written as DNA, the CDR3 is TGTGCTAGTGGTTTGTCAAGAGGGGACACATCCTACGAGCAGTACTTC. This translates into CASGLSRGDTSYEQYF.

This clonotype was recorded at least ten times. The J gene is TRBJ2-4, the V gene TRBV19; 8 bases are a match to TRBD2. Germline V CDR1 and CDR2: LNHDA, SQIVND (reference sequence). The ends lost 0 bases at V and 5 bases at J; junction bases unmatched: 0. This CDR3 comprises 14 residues. CDR3 coding DNA: TGTGCCAGTAGTATAGACGGGGGGGAAAACATTCAGTACTTC. As protein: CASSIDGGENIQYF.

This clonotype has more than one count but fewer than ten. The DNA of the CDR3 is TGCAGCGTTGGGGGCGCTGGGGCCAACGTCCTGACTTTC. Its protein is CSVGGAGANVLTF. The chain carries TRBV29-1 and TRBJ2-6; a possible D gene is TRBD1 (5 bases). This CDR3 contains 13 residues. Germline CDR1 and CDR2: SQVTM and ANQGSEA. With 4 bases removed from V and 2 bases from J, the gap between germline ends came to 6 bases.

The table lists this clonotype with a few counts. The chain uses TRBV5-5 and TRBJ2-1; tentative D call: TRBD2 (6 bases). The CDR3 totals 16 residues. Trimming took 0 bases from V and 6 from J, leaving 16 bases between them. CDR1 is SGHKS, CDR2 YYEKEE, per germline (reference sequence). The CDR3: CASSLAAGSVPNEQFF. For the CDR3, the DNA is TGTGCCAGCAGCTTGGCGGCGGGGTCGGTTCCCAATGAGCAGTTCTTC.

The CDR3 DNA sequence: TGTGCCATCAGTGAGTCGGAGGGGGCCCTTGAAGCTTTCTTT. It encodes CAISESEGALEAFF. This rearrangement joins TRBV10-3 to TRBJ1-1; 7 nucleotides agree with TRBD1. The trim removed 0 bases at V and 7 bases at J, leaving 5 bases unmatched. The CDR3 is 14 residues long. Germline V lookup: CDR1 ENHRY, CDR2 SYGVKD.

This clonotype came up a few times. The chain joins TRBV4-3 to TRBJ1-2; D may be TRBD1 (5 bases). Trimming shortened V by 4 bases and J by 3 bases, and 12 bases separated the two germline ends. The CDR3 contains 14 residues. The germline V gene encodes CDR1 LGHNA and CDR2 YSLEER. CDR3 DNA: TGCGCCAGCAGCCGCATGGGGACTGACTATGGCTACACCTTC. Translated, it gives CASSRMGTDYGYTF.

This clonotype was seen only a few times. This chain links TRBV5-1 with TRBJ2-1; 9 bases are a match to TRBD2. The CDR3 extends over 15 amino acids. Trimming removed 1 base from V and 6 bases from J; junction bases left unmatched: 5. Germline loops: CDR1 SGHRS, CDR2 YFSETQ. The CDR3 coding sequence is TGCGCCAGCAGCTTGTCTCTAGCGGGACCCAATGAGCAGTTCTTC. Amino acid sequence: CASSLSLAGPNEQFF.

As DNA, the CDR3 is TGTGCCAGCGTCGCTATATATAACTATGGCTACACCTTC. It translates to CASVAIYNYGYTF. The chain employs TRBV2 and TRBJ1-2; the D is unclear. Per the germline V gene, CDR1 is SNHLY and CDR2 is FYNNEI. V was clipped by 8 bases and J by 1 base, with 11 bases between them. The CDR3 totals 13 residues. The full variable domain, completed using reference TRBV2 and TRBJ1-2, is EPEVTQTPSHQVTQMGQEVILRCVPISNHLYFYWYRQILGQKVEFLVSFYNNEISEKSEIFDDQFSVERPDGSNFTLKIRSTKLEDSAMYFCASVAIYNYGYTFGSGTRLTVV.

This clonotype showed up many times. The chain combines TRBV6-2 or TRBV6-3 with TRBJ2-1, with 14 positions matching TRBD2. This CDR3 is 17 amino acids long. Germline CDR1 reads MNHEY; CDR2 reads SVGEGT. The ends lost 6 bases at V and 2 bases at J; junction bases unmatched: 6. Here the CDR3 reads CASSAGLAGVTYNEQFF. CDR3 bases: TGTGCCAGCAGCGCGGGACTAGCGGGAGTGACCTACAATGAGCAGTTCTTC.

The chain combines TRBV28 with TRBJ2-4, with 9 bases fitting TRBD1. The V segment lost 5 bases and the J segment 1 base; nucleotides outside the gene matches: 6. Germline-derived CDR1 and CDR2 are MDHEN and SYDVKM. The CDR3 extends over 16 amino acids. CDR3 in amino acids: CASSQVGQGAKNIQYF. The DNA of the CDR3 is TGTGCCAGCAGTCAAGTTGGACAGGGGGCCAAAAACATTCAGTACTTC.

The sample holds many counts of this clonotype. CDR3 sequence reads: CASSYRALQGLTDTQYF. DNA for the CDR3: TGTGCCAGCAGCTACCGTGCGTTGCAAGGTTTGACAGATACGCAGTATTTT. This sequence joins TRBV7-2 and TRBJ2-3; D is undetermined. Germline loops: CDR1 SGHTA, CDR2 FQGNSA. Trimming removed 4 bases from V and 3 bases from J, with 20 bases in between. The CDR3 consists of 17 residues. The variable domain in full, completed from reference TRBV7-2 and TRBJ2-3, reads GAGVSQSPSNKVTEKGKDVELRCDPISGHTALYWYRQSLGQGLEFLIYFQGNSAPDKSGLPSDRFSAERTGGSVSTLTIQRTQQEDSAVYLCASSYRALQGLTDTQYFGPGTRLTVL.

The chain is built from TRBV7-9 and TRBJ2-3; D gene ambiguous. The CDR3 contains 14 residues. Germline-derived CDR1 and CDR2 are SEHNR and FQNEAQ (reference sequence). V was trimmed by 1 base and J by 3 bases, leaving 8 bases between them. In nucleotides, the CDR3 is TGTGCCAGCAGCTTAGGGGCAGCGACAGATACGCAGTATTTT. Its translation is CASSLGAATDTQYF.